This T cell receptor beta chain was obtained from a study of blood T cell repertoires in COVID-19. Study in general: The United States, Italy and Spain provided the acute and convalescent COVID-19 samples. T cells, B-cell-depleted T cells, or PBMCs supplied cDNA or gDNA.

Authors' data handling: From reference gene primer amplification, estimates of nucleated cell counts were derived. The assay was immunoSEQ multiplex PCR, and TCRdb's table has in-frame clones only and misses some. That table gives V, J and clone size, and the DNA gave D and trimming. The data show 75,000 to 90,000 clones, with about 80% seen just once and around 13% held by the top ten. Between the trimmed V and J ends, which lost 5 bases and 3 bases, there was a span of 10 bases. This CDR3 is built from 13 residues. CDR1 and CDR2 (germline): LNHNV, YYDKDF (reference sequence). Sequencing was carried out using peripheral blood. The chain couples TRBV15 to TRBJ2-5; possibly TRBD2 for D (6 bases). The sequence came from a woman aged 40 to 50 with active or convalescent COVID-19. Here the CDR3 DNA reads TGTGCCACCAGCGCGGGGCCGGAAGAGACCCAGTACTTC. The encoded protein is CATSAGPEETQYF.